This T cell receptor (beta chain) was profiled in a study of blood T cell repertoires in COVID-19 (dated by TCRdb to between 2020 and 2021). Concerning the study at large: Samples covering the acute and convalescent phases of COVID-19 were provided by collaborators in the United States, Italy and Spain. Sample metadata almost always included a de-identified subject ID, COVID-19 status, age in years and sex. A freely available public database, intended as a resource for researchers studying the immune response to SARS-CoV-2, is where the repertoires were released. Samples were obtained from the ongoing ImmuneRACE study (first 160 participants) and from 950 to 1,500 subjects provided by 6 global collaborators. The dataset comprised deeply sampled blood TCRbeta repertoires from subjects exposed to, actively infected with, or recovered from COVID-19. The prospective study material was composed of cDNA or gDNA derived from T cells, B-cell-depleted T cells, or PBMCs. Where HLA class I and class II types were available, the types were taken from metadata supplied by the sample provider, not from assay-based typing. What the study reported, not specific to this receptor: The amount of clinical and demographic metadata varied by source and participant and was provided uncurated.

Between the V and J ends, shortened by 6 bases and 0 bases respectively, the junction contains 11 bases. Per the germline V gene (reference sequence), GTSNPN is the CDR1 and SVGIG is the CDR2. The CDR3 spans 14 residues, from the cysteine through the phenylalanine. The sequence is cut down to CDR3 DNA, 42 bases in frame from base 1. TCRbeta CDR3 regions were amplified from genomic DNA by means of the immunoSEQ Assay, a bias-controlled multiplex PCR. The paper's processing steps were these. The number of nucleated cells in each sample was estimated by amplification of reference gene primers within the assay. To quantify the absolute abundance of each unique TCRbeta CDR3 rearrangement, sequence reads were collapsed and filtered. For each sample, productive Simpson clonality was calculated by taking the square root of Simpson's diversity index across productive rearrangements. TCRdb obtained this table from immuneACCESS and retained in-frame rearrangements with V and J assigned. These tables miss some clones; where compared with another copy, unresolved V genes account for less than half of the shortfall, and the remainder is unexplained. The V and J calls and clone size come from that table; D and trimming were worked out from the DNA. For this sample there are under 150,000 clones; more than 70% appear just once. The leading ten clones occupy about 1.5% of the sample.

Of note for this clone: Its antigen is currently not known. The record has no base qualities; no much larger clone is one base away.

Each collaborating institution followed its own protocols to collect whole blood in K2EDTA tubes. For TCRbeta analysis, collaborator samples were shipped as frozen whole blood, as isolated PBMCs, or as DNA extracted from either sample type. The source of this sequence is a man in his 60s with acute or convalescent COVID-19. The rearranged segments are TRBV30 and TRBJ1-4; the D gene remains uncertain. The sequenced sample consisted of peripheral blood. The CDR3 amino acid sequence is: CACISPATNEKLFF. Here is the DNA: TGTGCCTGCATCTCACCGGCAACTAATGAAAAACTGTTTTTT.